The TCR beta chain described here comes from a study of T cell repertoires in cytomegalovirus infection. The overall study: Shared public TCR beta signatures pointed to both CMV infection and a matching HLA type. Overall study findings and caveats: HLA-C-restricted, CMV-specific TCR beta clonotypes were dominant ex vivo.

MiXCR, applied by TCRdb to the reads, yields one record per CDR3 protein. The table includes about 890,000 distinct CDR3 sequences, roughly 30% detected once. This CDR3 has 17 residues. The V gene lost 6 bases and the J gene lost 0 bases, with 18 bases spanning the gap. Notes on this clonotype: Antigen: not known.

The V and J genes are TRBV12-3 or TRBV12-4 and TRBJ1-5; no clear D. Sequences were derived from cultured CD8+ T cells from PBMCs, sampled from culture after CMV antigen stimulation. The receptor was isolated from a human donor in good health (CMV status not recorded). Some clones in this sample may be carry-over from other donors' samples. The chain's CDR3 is CASSLLSGIDSNQPQHF. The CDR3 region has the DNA TGTGCCAGCAGCCTTTTATCGGGAATAGATAGCAATCAGCCCCAGCATTTT.